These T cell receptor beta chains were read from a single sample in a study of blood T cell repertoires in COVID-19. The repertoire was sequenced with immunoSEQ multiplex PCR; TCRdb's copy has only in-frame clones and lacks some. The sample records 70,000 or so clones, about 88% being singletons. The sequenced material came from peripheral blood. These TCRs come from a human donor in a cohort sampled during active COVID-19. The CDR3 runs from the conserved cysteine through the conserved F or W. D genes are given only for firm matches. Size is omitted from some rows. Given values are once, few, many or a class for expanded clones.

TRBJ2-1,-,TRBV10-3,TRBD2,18,CAIRTDWRTSGSNNEQFF,TGTGCCATCAGGACAGATTGGCGGACTAGCGGGTCGAACAATGAGCAGTTCTTC
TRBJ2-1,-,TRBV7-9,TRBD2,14,CASSLSGTTNEQFF,TGTGCCAGCAGCTTGTCCGGGACTACCAATGAGCAGTTCTTC
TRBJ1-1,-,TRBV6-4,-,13,CASSDSTGTEAFF,TGTGCCAGCAGTGACTCGACGGGGACTGAAGCTTTCTTT
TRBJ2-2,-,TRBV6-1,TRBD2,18,CASSEGTSVIGLTGELFF,TGTGCCAGCAGTGAGGGGACTAGCGTTATTGGGCTCACCGGGGAGCTGTTTTTT
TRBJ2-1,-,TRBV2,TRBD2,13,CASRHGLAVEQFF,TGTGCCAGCAGGCACGGACTAGCTGTTGAGCAGTTCTTC
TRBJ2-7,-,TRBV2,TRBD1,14,CASSGTGRPYEQYF,TGTGCCAGCAGTGGGACAGGCAGGCCCTACGAGCAGTACTTC
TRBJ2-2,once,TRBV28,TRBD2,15,CAISSGGRDTGELFF,TGTGCCATCTCATCGGGCGGGAGGGACACCGGGGAGCTGTTTTTT
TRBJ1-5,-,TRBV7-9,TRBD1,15,CASSLSPGGGQPQHF,TGTGCCAGCAGCTTATCCCCAGGGGGCGGCCAGCCCCAGCATTTT
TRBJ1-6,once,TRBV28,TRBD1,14,CASTGQENNSPLHF,TGTGCCAGCACCGGACAGGAGAATAATTCACCCCTCCACTTT
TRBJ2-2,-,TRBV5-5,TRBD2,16,CASSVPGLANTGELFF,TGTGCCAGCAGCGTACCGGGACTAGCCAACACCGGGGAGCTGTTTTTT
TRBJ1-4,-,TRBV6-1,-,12,CASSESSEKLFF,TGTGCCAGCAGTGAATCCAGTGAAAAACTGTTTTTT
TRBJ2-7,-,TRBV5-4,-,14,CASSSGGNLYEQYF,TGTGCCAGCAGCTCCGGAGGGAACTTATACGAGCAGTACTTC
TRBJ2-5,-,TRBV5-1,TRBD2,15,CASSLGEGDQETQYF,TGCGCCAGCAGCTTGGGGGAGGGAGACCAAGAGACCCAGTACTTC
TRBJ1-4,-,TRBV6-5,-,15,CASRGAGQSNEKLFF,TGTGCCAGCAGAGGGGCAGGGCAATCTAATGAAAAACTGTTTTTT
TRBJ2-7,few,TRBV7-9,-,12,CASSLLGGEQYF,TGTGCCAGCAGCTTATTGGGGGGCGAGCAGTACTTC
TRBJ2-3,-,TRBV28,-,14,CASRTGAGTDTQYF,TGTGCCAGCAGGACTGGGGCGGGCACAGATACGCAGTATTTT
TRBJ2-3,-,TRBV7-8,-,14,CATKDSTNTDTQYF,TGTGCCACCAAGGACTCCACGAACACAGATACGCAGTATTTT
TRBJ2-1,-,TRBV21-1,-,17,CASSKDPASKSYNEQFF,TGTGCCAGCAGCAAAGATCCGGCTAGCAAGTCCTACAATGAGCAGTTCTTC
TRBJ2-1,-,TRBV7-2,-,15,CASSLRLGEYNEQFF,TGTGCCAGCAGCTTACGACTAGGGGAGTACAATGAGCAGTTCTTC
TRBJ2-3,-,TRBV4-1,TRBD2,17,CASSQPTSGRKADTQYF,TGCGCCAGCAGCCAACCGACTAGCGGGAGAAAGGCAGATACGCAGTATTTT
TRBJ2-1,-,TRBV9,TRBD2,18,CASSVKASGTHSYNEQFF,TGTGCCAGCAGCGTTAAGGCTAGCGGGACTCACTCCTACAATGAGCAGTTCTTC
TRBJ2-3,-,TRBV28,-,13,CASVSPNTDTQYF,TGTGCCAGCGTTAGTCCGAACACAGATACGCAGTATTTT
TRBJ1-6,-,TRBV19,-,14,CASSMGQGESPLHF,TGTGCCAGTAGTATGGGGCAGGGCGAGTCACCCCTCCACTTT
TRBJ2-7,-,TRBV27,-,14,CASRQGRLSYEQYF,TGTGCCAGCAGACAGGGCAGGCTTTCCTACGAGCAGTACTTC
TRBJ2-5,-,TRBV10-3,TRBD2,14,CAIRGTRNQETQYF,TGTGCCATCAGGGGGACTAGGAACCAAGAGACCCAGTACTTC
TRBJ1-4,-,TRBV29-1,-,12,CSVGGQNEKLFF,TGCAGCGTTGGCGGCCAAAATGAAAAACTGTTTTTT
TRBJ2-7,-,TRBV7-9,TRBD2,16,CASSSSPSGRPLEQYF,TGTGCCAGCAGCTCTTCTCCTAGCGGGAGGCCCCTCGAGCAGTACTTC
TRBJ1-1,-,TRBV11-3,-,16,CARRGGAGAVDTEAFF,TGTGCCCGCCGCGGGGGGGCGGGGGCCGTGGACACTGAAGCTTTCTTT
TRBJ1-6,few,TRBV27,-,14,CASSPGGLDSPLHF,TGTGCCAGCTCCCCCGGGGGGTTAGATTCACCCCTCCACTTT
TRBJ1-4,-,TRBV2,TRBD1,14,CASSKDREAEKLFF,TGTGCCAGCAGCAAGGACAGGGAGGCCGAAAAACTGTTTTTT
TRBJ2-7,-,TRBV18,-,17,CASSPQSIGQSGDEQYF,TGTGCCAGCTCACCACAGTCCATCGGGCAGTCCGGGGACGAGCAGTACTTC
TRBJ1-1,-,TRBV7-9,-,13,CASSFTVNTEAFF,TGTGCCAGCAGCTTTACAGTGAACACTGAAGCTTTCTTT
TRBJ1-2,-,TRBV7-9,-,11,CASSTREGYTF,TGTGCCAGCAGCACCCGCGAGGGCTACACCTTC
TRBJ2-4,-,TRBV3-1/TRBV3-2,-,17,CASSPTGLPLAKNIQYF,TGTGCCAGCAGCCCAACGGGACTTCCCCTAGCCAAAAACATTCAGTACTTC
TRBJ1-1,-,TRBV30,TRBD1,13,CAWSPTDREQAFF,TGTGCCTGGAGTCCCACGGACAGGGAGCAGGCTTTCTTT
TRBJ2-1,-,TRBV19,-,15,CASSIDTGTYNEQFF,TGTGCCAGTAGTATAGATACAGGGACCTACAATGAGCAGTTCTTC
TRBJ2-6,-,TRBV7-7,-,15,CASSPGRSGANVLTF,TGTGCTAGCAGCCCAGGCCGCTCTGGGGCCAACGTCCTGACTTTC
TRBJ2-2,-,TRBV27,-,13,CASSLRNTGELFF,TGTGCCAGCAGTTTACGTAACACCGGGGAGCTGTTTTTT
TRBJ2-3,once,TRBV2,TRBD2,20,CASSDRGFDWTSGVTDTQYF,TGTGCCAGCAGTGACAGGGGGTTTGATTGGACTAGCGGGGTCACAGATACGCAGTATTTT
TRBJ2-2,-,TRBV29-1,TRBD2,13,CTGGEGNTGELFF,TGTACCGGCGGGGAGGGGAACACCGGGGAGCTGTTTTTT
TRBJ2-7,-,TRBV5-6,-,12,CASSPGFDEQYF,TGTGCCAGCAGCCCGGGGTTTGACGAGCAGTACTTC